The rows below give T cell receptor beta chains drawn from one sample of a study of lymphopenia after photon versus proton radiotherapy. TCRdb's table, derived via immunoSEQ multiplex PCR, lists solely in-frame clones and lacks some. This sample has approximately 47,000 clones; approximately 83% occur once, and the top ten carry 2.2%. The specimen comprised peripheral blood, sampled from a patient treated with photon-based radiotherapy. The source is a man in his forties with gastric cancer. Each CDR3 is given with its conserved first and last residue. The D gene is left open where the match is weak. Clone size, where shown, is once, few, many, or a class for clones that have expanded.

v_gene	abundance	d_gene	j_gene	CDR3nt	CDR3aa
TRBV9	once	NA	TRBJ2-7	TGTGCCAGCAGCGTAGACGCCCAGGGTGCTATGGGTGAGCAGTACTTC	CASSVDAQGAMGEQYF
TRBV11-2	NA	NA	TRBJ1-2	TGTGCCAGCAGCCCTACAGGGAACTATGGCTACACCTTC	CASSPTGNYGYTF
TRBV6-1	NA	TRBD1	TRBJ1-1	TGTGCCAGCGGGATCCGGGACAGGGAGCAGAGAGCTTTCTTT	CASGIRDREQRAFF
TRBV5-1	NA	NA	TRBJ1-5	TGCGCCAGCAGCACCGGGACGGGGGATCAGCCCCAGCATTTT	CASSTGTGDQPQHF
TRBV6-5	NA	NA	TRBJ1-2	TGTGCCAGCAGAACCAGCAGTACAGGGAACTATGGCTACACCTTC	CASRTSSTGNYGYTF
TRBV7-8	few	NA	TRBJ2-7	TGTGCCAGCAGCTTAGTCCTCTACGAGCAGTACTTC	CASSLVLYEQYF
TRBV9	NA	NA	TRBJ2-7	TGTGCCAGCAGCGTAATGGGCTCCGAGCAGTACTTC	CASSVMGSEQYF
TRBV18	NA	NA	TRBJ2-2	TGTGCCAGCTCACCAGTACCGGGGGACACCGGGGAGCTGTTTTTT	CASSPVPGDTGELFF
TRBV7-6	NA	NA	TRBJ2-2	TGTGCCAGCAGCTTAGGCGGGACGAACACCGGGGAGCTGTTTTTT	CASSLGGTNTGELFF
TRBV7-6	NA	NA	TRBJ2-3	TGTGCCAGCAGCTCAGGAGGGCGGGTCAGCACAGATACGCAGTATTTT	CASSSGGRVSTDTQYF
TRBV29-1	medium-sized	NA	TRBJ2-2	TGCAGCGGCAGCGACAGTATCACCGGGGAGCTGTTTTTT	CSGSDSITGELFF
TRBV5-1	NA	NA	TRBJ2-5	TGCGCCAGCAGCTTGGTTCCCGAGATGGAGACCCAGTACTTC	CASSLVPEMETQYF
TRBV13	NA	NA	TRBJ1-1	TGTGCCAGCAGCTTTCCATCCATGGGCACTGAAGCTTTCTTT	CASSFPSMGTEAFF
TRBV5-6	once	TRBD2	TRBJ2-3	TGTGCCAGCAGCCTCCGACTAGCGGGGAGCACAGATACGCAGTATTTT	CASSLRLAGSTDTQYF
TRBV5-4	NA	TRBD2	TRBJ2-5	TGTGCCAGCAGCCACGGGACTAGCGACCAAGAGACCCAGTACTTC	CASSHGTSDQETQYF
TRBV2	NA	TRBD2	TRBJ2-3	TGTGCCAGCTTTCAACCTATGGGTAGCGGGGATTCTAGCACAGATACGCAGTATTTT	CASFQPMGSGDSSTDTQYF
TRBV14	few	NA	TRBJ2-1	TGTGCCAGCAGCCCTGGGCAGGGGACCTACAATGAGCAGTTCTTC	CASSPGQGTYNEQFF
TRBV4-2	NA	NA	TRBJ1-6	TGTGCCAGCAGCCAAACACTGGGGCTTGGAGGGAGCTCCTATAATTCACCCCTCCACTTT	CASSQTLGLGGSSYNSPLHF
TRBV6-6	NA	NA	TRBJ2-7	TGTGCCAGCAGTCCCCGGGGGGCCCACGAGCAGTACTTC	CASSPRGAHEQYF
TRBV6-1	few	NA	TRBJ2-3	TGTGCCAGCAGGGTTCAGGACCGGGATACGCAGTATTTT	CASRVQDRDTQYF
TRBV4-2	NA	TRBD2	TRBJ2-3	TGTGCCAGCAGCCAAGAGCCCGGGGGGACGCAGTATTTT	CASSQEPGGTQYF
TRBV10-3	NA	TRBD1	TRBJ2-5	TGTGCCATCAGTGTAGGGACAGATGAAGAGACCCAGTACTTC	CAISVGTDEETQYF
TRBV10-1	NA	TRBD1	TRBJ1-5	TGCGCCAGCAGTACAGGACAGGGCTGCAATCAGCCCCAGCATTTT	CASSTGQGCNQPQHF
TRBV5-6	NA	TRBD1	TRBJ2-7	TGTGCCAGCAGCAAACTACAGGGGTGGGTGAACGAGCAGTACTTC	CASSKLQGWVNEQYF
TRBV4-2	NA	NA	TRBJ2-3	TGTGCCAGCAGAAGAGCGGGCGACGTTCAAGTGGCGCAGTATTTT	CASRRAGDVQVAQYF
TRBV4-1	NA	NA	TRBJ2-2	TGCGCCAGCAGCCAAGGGCGAGGCGGGGAGCTGTTTTTT	CASSQGRGGELFF
TRBV11-2	NA	NA	TRBJ2-1	TGTGCCAGCAGCTTAGGCACAGGGTGGCGTGCGTTCTTC	CASSLGTGWRAFF
TRBV4-1	once	TRBD2	TRBJ2-7	TGCGCCAGCAGCCAAGAGGGACTAGCGGGGGGGCTCTACGAGCAGTACTTC	CASSQEGLAGGLYEQYF
TRBV5-1	NA	NA	TRBJ1-6	TGCGCCAGCAGCTTGGACAGGGATTCACCCCTCCACTTT	CASSLDRDSPLHF
TRBV6-1	few	NA	TRBJ1-6	TGTGCCAGCAGTGCCCAGGATCTCGGCTTGAATCCCCTCCACTTT	CASSAQDLGLNPLHF
TRBV18	NA	TRBD1	TRBJ1-5	TGTGCCAGCTCAGCGGGACAGGGGGGGAAAGCGAGTCAGCCCCAGCATTTT	CASSAGQGGKASQPQHF
TRBV30	NA	NA	TRBJ2-3	TGTGCCTGGAAACTTGTAGCAGATACGCAGTATTTT	CAWKLVADTQYF
TRBV5-1	NA	NA	TRBJ2-7	TGCGCCAGCAGCACCGCCTACGAGCAGTACTTC	CASSTAYEQYF
TRBV7-2	NA	NA	TRBJ2-5	TGTGCCAGCAGCTTAGGGGTGGACCGACAAGAGACCCAGTACTTC	CASSLGVDRQETQYF
TRBV10-3	NA	NA	TRBJ1-1	TGTGCCATCAGACACCCGCGGAGGACTGAAGCTTTCTTT	CAIRHPRRTEAFF